This entry lists 23 T cell receptor beta chains sequenced from one sample in a study of T cells after posttransplantation cyclophosphamide. TCRdb's table, derived via immunoSEQ multiplex PCR, lists solely in-frame clones and lacks some. Reported are some 35,000 clones, none seen only once; the ten largest carry approximately 6%. Sequences were obtained from PBMCs. The receptors here all came from a man aged 30 to 45 in good health and a related stem cell transplant donor.

The sample holds many counts of this clone. The V call is TRBV15, the J call TRBJ2-5, with TRBD1 matching 7 bases. In germline, CDR1 is LNHNV, CDR2 YYDKDF (reference sequence). The CDR3 spans 15 residues. V lost 6 bases and J lost 4; bases outside the gene matches: 11. The CDR3 DNA follows: TGTGCCACCAGTTCCTTGACAGGGTATAGAGAGACCCAGTACTTC. As protein: CATSSLTGYRETQYF.

This clone was seen ten or more times. V usage is TRBV6-2 or TRBV6-3 and J usage is TRBJ1-5; D remains ambiguous. V lost 2 bases and J lost 6, with 11 bases in between. The CDR3 spans 14 residues. Germline V gene sequence: CDR1 MNHEY, CDR2 SVGEGT. CDR3 region: CASSYVRVFQPQHF. CDR3 DNA sequence: TGTGCCAGCAGTTACGTTAGGGTATTTCAGCCCCAGCATTTT.

This clone was detected ten times or more. The rearrangement joins TRBV4-1 to TRBJ2-3; 8 bases are a match to TRBD2. Trimming cost V 1 base and J 2 bases; bases outside gene matches: 11. This CDR3 contains 18 residues. Germline assignment: CDR1 MGHRA and CDR2 YSYEKL. In nucleotides, the CDR3 is TGCGCCAGCAGCCAAGTCGGGATAGCGGGGAGCAACACAGATACGCAGTATTTT. It codes for CASSQVGIAGSNTDTQYF.

This clone was found a few times. The chain couples TRBV5-1 to TRBJ2-5; the match to TRBD2 covers 11 bases. Germline lookup yields CDR1 SGHRS and CDR2 YFSETQ. V shed 2 bases, J shed 4 bases, and the junction held 7 bases outside the gene matches. The CDR3 contains 16 residues. CDR3 bases: TGCGCCAGCAGCTTTGAGACTAGCGGGGCTTCAGAGACCCAGTACTTC. This gives the protein CASSFETSGASETQYF. Full variable domain (missing parts from reference TRBV5-1 and TRBJ2-5): KAGVTQTPRYLIKTRGQQVTLSCSPISGHRSVSWYQQTPGQGLQFLFEYFSETQRNKGNFPGRFSGRQFSNSRSEMNVSTLELGDSALYLCASSFETSGASETQYFGPGTRLLVL.

In this sample, this clone turned up many times. This chain links TRBV6-1 with TRBJ1-6; D may be TRBD1 (5 bases). Germline V gives CDR1 MNHNS, CDR2 SASEGT. V was pared by 2 bases and J by 0 bases, with 14 bases between. The CDR3 has 18 residues. In nucleotides, the CDR3 is TGTGCCAGCAGTGAAATGGGGACTTCGAGCTCCTATAATTCACCCCTCCACTTT. Translating gives CASSEMGTSSSYNSPLHF.

The table lists this clone with many counts. The DNA for the CDR3 is TGTGCCAGCAGCTTATTGCGGGGGCGGGACAATGAGCAGTTCTTC. Translation gives CASSLLRGRDNEQFF. This sequence joins TRBV11-2 and TRBJ2-1; D is perhaps TRBD2 (7 bases). Trimming took off 2 bases at V and 5 bases at J, with 13 bases between the two ends. The CDR3 covers 15 residues. CDR1 is SGHAT and CDR2 is FQNNGV in the germline V gene.

This clone has at least ten counts. The chain couples TRBV7-2 to TRBJ1-1; TRBD1 might be the D (5 bases). Trimming pared 6 bases from V and 6 bases from J, leaving 20 bases between. The length of the CDR3 is 15 residues. The germline V gene has CDR1 SGHTA and CDR2 FQGNSA. The CDR3 DNA follows: TGTGCCAGCAGGCCCCCTCGGGGGGGAGGCGCTGAAGCTTTCTTT. The encoded protein is CASRPPRGGGAEAFF.

This chain uses TRBV6-6 with TRBJ1-6; tentative D call: TRBD1 (5 bases). CDR3 length equals 16 residues. In germline, CDR1 is MNHNY, CDR2 SVGAGI (reference sequence). The V end lost 0 bases, the J end lost 3 bases, and 9 bases lay between the germline ends. CDR3: CASSYSAGSYNSPLHF. The CDR3 region has the DNA TGTGCCAGCAGTTACTCTGCAGGGAGCTATAATTCACCCCTCCACTTT.

This clone was counted at least ten times. The rearrangement joins TRBV18 to TRBJ1-3; TRBD1 might be the D (5 bases). Germline V gene data show CDR1 as KGHSH and CDR2 as LQKENI. The CDR3 covers 15 residues. Trimming removed 1 base from V and 0 bases from J, with 7 bases in between. The CDR3 reads CASSPRTSSGNTIYF. In DNA, the CDR3 is TGTGCCAGCTCACCACGGACAAGCTCTGGAAACACCATATATTTT.

This clone was seen repeatedly, ten times or more. The V gene is TRBV5-6, the J gene TRBJ2-5; possibly TRBD2 for D (5 bases). Trimming pared 0 bases from V and 4 bases from J, leaving 7 bases between. The CDR3 covers 13 residues. CDR1 and CDR2 from the germline V gene are SGHDT and YYEEEE. The CDR3 spells CASSLDTRETQYF. In nucleotides, the CDR3 is TGTGCCAGCAGCTTGGACACTAGAGAGACCCAGTACTTC.

This clone was seen many times. V usage is TRBV25-1 and J usage is TRBJ1-2; 7 nucleotides align to TRBD1. The J segment lost 2 bases and the V segment lost 1 base, leaving 10 bases of the junction unmatched. CDR1 and CDR2 (germline): MGHDK, SYGVNS. This CDR3 contains 17 residues. The CDR3 bases are TGTGCCAGCAGTGAATTAGGAGGGGGCGGACGGAACTATGGCTACACCTTC. Translated, it gives CASSELGGGGRNYGYTF.

This clone has a count of ten or more. CDR3: CASSYRGRGTEAFF. The CDR3 coding sequence is TGTGCCAGCAGTTATCGAGGGCGAGGGACTGAAGCTTTCTTT. The rearrangement uses TRBV6-5 and TRBJ1-1, with unresolved D. The germline V gene has CDR1 MNHEY and CDR2 SVGAGI. V was clipped by 3 bases and J by 5 bases, with 13 bases between them. The CDR3 runs to 14 residues.

This clone has a count of ten or more. The V call is TRBV7-3, the J call TRBJ2-1; tentative D call: TRBD1 (6 bases). Germline assignment: CDR1 SGHTA and CDR2 FQGTGA. The CDR3 is 13 amino acids. V was clipped by 3 bases and J by 10 bases, with 13 bases between them. The CDR3 DNA follows: TGTGCCAGCAGCTTGGACAGTCCGGGCGAGCAGTTCTTC. Translated: CASSLDSPGEQFF.

In its sample, this clone was seen many times. Here the CDR3 DNA reads TGTGCCAGCAGTAATACAGGGAGCGCTGGAAACACCATATATTTT. Translation gives CASSNTGSAGNTIYF. The chain links TRBV12-3 or TRBV12-4 to TRBJ1-3; D might be TRBD1 (6 bases). The CDR3 is 15 amino acids. V dropped 5 bases and J dropped 2 bases, with 13 bases sitting between them.

This clone appeared many times. The rearrangement joins TRBV6-1 to TRBJ2-2; tentative D call: TRBD1 (6 bases). The V and J ends lost 11 bases and 1 base respectively, with 17 bases between them. The CDR3 totals 15 residues. Germline V gene lookup returns CDR1 MNHNS and CDR2 SASEGT. In nucleotides, the CDR3 is TGTGCCGCCGCCCCCACAGGGAGGAACACCGGGGAGCTGTTTTTT. Translating it yields CAAAPTGRNTGELFF.

This clone has ten or more counts. The V gene is TRBV28, the J gene TRBJ1-4; D might be TRBD1 (6 bases). Germline assignment: CDR1 MDHEN and CDR2 SYDVKM. V was shortened by 5 bases and J by 4 bases, with 11 bases between the two germline ends. The CDR3 has 14 amino acids. CDR3 DNA: TGTGCCAGCAGTCACGACAGGCTTAATGAAAAACTGTTTTTT. It codes for CASSHDRLNEKLFF.

This clone was seen many times. This sequence joins TRBV5-4 and TRBJ2-3; D ambiguous. Germline CDR1 reads SGHNT; CDR2 reads YYREEE (reference sequence). Trimming took off 4 bases at V and 0 bases at J, with 9 bases between the two ends. There are 14 residues in the CDR3. The DNA for the CDR3 is TGTGCCAGCAGCCTCCAAGGGAGCACAGATACGCAGTATTTT. This translates into CASSLQGSTDTQYF. The variable domain in full, with the rest retrieved from reference TRBV5-4 and TRBJ2-3, is ETGVTQSPTHLIKTRGQQVTLRCSSQSGHNTVSWYQQALGQGPQFIFQYYREEENGRGNFPPRFSGLQFPNYSSELNVNALELDDSALYLCASSLQGSTDTQYFGPGTRLTVL.

This clone was counted at least ten times. The chain combines TRBV5-6 with TRBJ1-2; D ambiguous. This CDR3 has 13 residues. The V gene lost 5 bases and the J gene lost 4 bases, with 12 bases spanning the gap. Germline V lookup: CDR1 SGHDT, CDR2 YYEEEE. The CDR3 is CASSHPLGYGYTF. For the CDR3, the DNA is TGTGCCAGCAGTCACCCGCTAGGCTATGGCTACACCTTC.

J is TRBJ2-6 and V is TRBV7-2, with D unresolved. V was shortened by 2 bases and J by 0 bases, with 5 bases between the two germline ends. Germline CDR1 reads SGHTA; CDR2 reads FQGNSA. This CDR3 spans 15 amino acids. CDR3 in amino acids: CASSLYSSGANVLTF. Here the CDR3 DNA reads TGTGCCAGCAGCTTATACTCCTCTGGGGCCAACGTCCTGACTTTC.

This clone was found many times. The chain links TRBV5-1 to TRBJ2-3; no reliable D call. Germline values: CDR1 SGHRS, CDR2 YFSETQ. V dropped 0 bases and J dropped 0 bases, with 8 bases sitting between them. This CDR3 comprises 15 residues. The CDR3 is CASSLVAQSTDTQYF. In DNA form, the CDR3 reads TGCGCCAGCAGCTTGGTGGCACAAAGCACAGATACGCAGTATTTT.

Ten or more counts support this clone. This chain links TRBV19 with TRBJ1-5, with 7 bases aligning to TRBD1. The V gene end was trimmed by 5 bases and the J gene end by 4 bases; junction bases not matched to a gene: 11. The CDR3 runs to 16 residues. Germline loops: CDR1 LNHDA, CDR2 SQIVND (reference sequence). The chain's CDR3 is CASSPLPGQINQPQHF. DNA for the CDR3: TGTGCCAGTAGTCCGCTCCCGGGACAGATAAATCAGCCCCAGCATTTT. Full variable domain (missing parts from reference TRBV19 and TRBJ1-5): DGGITQSPKYLFRKEGQNVTLSCEQNLNHDAMYWYRQDPGQGLRLIYYSQIVNDFQKGDIAEGYSVSREKKESFPLTVTSAQKNPTAFYLCASSPLPGQINQPQHFGDGTRLSIL.

At least ten counts were recorded for this clone. The chain combines TRBV24-1 with TRBJ1-5, with TRBD1 matching over 8 bases. J lost 2 bases, V lost 9 bases, and 5 bases had no gene match. Germline loops: CDR1 KGHDR, CDR2 SFDVKD. The CDR3 length is 14 residues. CDR3 residues: CATRGGQGNQPQHF. The CDR3 region has the DNA TGTGCCACCCGAGGGGGACAGGGCAATCAGCCCCAGCATTTT.

This clone was recorded many times. The chain combines TRBV11-2 with TRBJ1-5; 11 nucleotides align to TRBD1. This CDR3 is built from 15 residues. The ends lost 5 bases at V and 7 bases at J; junction bases unmatched: 7. CDR1 is SGHAT and CDR2 is FQNNGV in the germline V gene. For the CDR3, the DNA is TGTGCCAGCAGCATCGGGACAGGGGGGCCCCAGCCCCAGCATTTT. Protein: CASSIGTGGPQPQHF.